The 2 T cell receptor beta chains presented below share a single source sample, sequenced in a study of T cells expressing NK-cell markers. Reprocessing the 5' RACE reads, TCRdb reports a single entry for every CDR3 protein and omits DNA. The sample table sets out 200,000 to 300,000 distinct CDR3 sequences. What was sequenced was blood T cells: a sorted CD56 or NKG2C T cell subset, CD4+ or CD8+ T cells, or bulk PBMC T cells (not recorded which). The receptors shown here come from a man in his late teens or twenties in good health.

The rearrangement links TRBV20-1 to TRBJ2-1; the D call of TRBD2 rests on TCRdb alone, since no DNA is present to check it. Germline V gives CDR1 DFQATT, CDR2 SNEGSKA (reference sequence). The CDR3 consists of 15 residues. CDR3 residues: CSASIGGRPTDEQFF.

The V call is TRBV4-2, the J call TRBJ2-1. The CDR3 consists of 16 residues. Germline-derived CDR1 and CDR2 are LGHNA and YNFKEQ. The CDR3 protein is CASSHPSVIPYNEQFF.